This TCR beta chain was documented in a study of blood T cell repertoires in COVID-19. Study in general: COVID-19 samples from acute and convalescent phases originated in the United States, Italy and Spain.

Participants came from around 25 US areas, aged roughly 18 to 90 years. As processed by the authors: Quantification of nucleated cells was approximated via reference gene primer amplification. The protocol was immunoSEQ multiplex PCR, while the TCRdb copy is restricted to in-frame clones and leaves out a portion. V and J calls and clone size are given by that table; D and trimming were obtained from the DNA. Found here are 180,000 or so clones, around four fifths of them singletons; the top ten hold approximately 4%. The V gene lost 4 bases and the J gene lost 0 bases, with 7 bases spanning the gap. This CDR3 comprises 13 residues. Per germline, CDR1 SQVTM and CDR2 ANQGSEA.

Sequences were obtained from PBMCs or T cells enriched from blood (not recorded which). The chain recombines TRBV29-1 with TRBJ1-3, with no clear D. The TCR originated in a woman aged 50 to 60 in a cohort exposed to, infected with or recovered from COVID-19 (not recorded which). The CDR3 DNA reads as TGCAGCGTTGCCCCGAGCTCTGGAAACACCATATATTTT. It translates to CSVAPSSGNTIYF.